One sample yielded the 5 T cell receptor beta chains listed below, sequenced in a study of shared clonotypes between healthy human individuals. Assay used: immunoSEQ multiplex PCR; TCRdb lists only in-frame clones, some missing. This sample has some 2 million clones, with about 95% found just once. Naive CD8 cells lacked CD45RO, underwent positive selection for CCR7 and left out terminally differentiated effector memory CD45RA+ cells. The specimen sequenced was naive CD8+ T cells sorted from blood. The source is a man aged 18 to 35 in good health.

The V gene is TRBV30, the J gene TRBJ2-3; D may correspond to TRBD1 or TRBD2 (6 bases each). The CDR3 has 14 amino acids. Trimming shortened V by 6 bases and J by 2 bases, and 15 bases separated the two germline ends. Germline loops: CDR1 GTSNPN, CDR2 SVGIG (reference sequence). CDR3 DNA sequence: TGTGCCTGCGGAGATTGGGGGGCCACAGATACGCAGTATTTT. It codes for CACGDWGATDTQYF.

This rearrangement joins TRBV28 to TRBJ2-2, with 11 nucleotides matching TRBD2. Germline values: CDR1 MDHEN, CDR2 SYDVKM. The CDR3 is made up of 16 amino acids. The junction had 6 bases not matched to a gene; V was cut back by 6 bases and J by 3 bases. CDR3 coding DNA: TGTGCCAGCAGCGACCGACTAGCGGGGCACACCGGGGAGCTGTTTTTT. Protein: CASSDRLAGHTGELFF.

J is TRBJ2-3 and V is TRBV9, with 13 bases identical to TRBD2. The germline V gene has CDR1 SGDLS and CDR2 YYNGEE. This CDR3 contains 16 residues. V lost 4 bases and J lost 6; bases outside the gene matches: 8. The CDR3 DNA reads TGTGCCAGCAGCATAACTAGCGGGGGGGCCTTGGATACGCAGTATTTT. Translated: CASSITSGGALDTQYF.

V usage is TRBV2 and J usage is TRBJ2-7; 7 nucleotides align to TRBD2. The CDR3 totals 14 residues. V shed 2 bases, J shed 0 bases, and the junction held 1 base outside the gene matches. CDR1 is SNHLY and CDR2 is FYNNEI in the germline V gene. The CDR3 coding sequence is TGTGCCAGCAGTGAATCTAGCGGCTCCTACGAGCAGTACTTC. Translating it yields CASSESSGSYEQYF.

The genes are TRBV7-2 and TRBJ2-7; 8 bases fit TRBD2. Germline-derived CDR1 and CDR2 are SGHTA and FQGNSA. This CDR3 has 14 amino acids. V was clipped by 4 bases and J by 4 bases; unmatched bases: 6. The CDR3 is CASSSSGSWYEQYF. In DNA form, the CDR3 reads TGTGCCAGCAGCTCGAGCGGGAGTTGGTACGAGCAGTACTTC.